Below, 25 T cell receptor beta chains from the same sample are listed, as sequenced in a study of blood T cell repertoires in COVID-19. Assay: immunoSEQ multiplex PCR; the TCRdb copy retains only in-frame clones and omits some. The data show around 260,000 clones, with 80% to 95% seen just once and about 2% held by the top ten. Sequenced input: peripheral blood. The receptor set was obtained from a woman aged 30 to 39 with COVID-19, enrolled during active disease.

The J gene is TRBJ1-5, the V gene TRBV5-5; tentative D call: TRBD1 (6 bases). This CDR3 is 15 amino acids long. Germline V gene lookup returns CDR1 SGHKS and CDR2 YYEKEE (reference sequence). The V end lost 0 bases, the J end lost 3 bases, and 10 bases lay between the germline ends. DNA of the CDR3: TGTGCCAGCAGCTTGGTGACAGGCCCCAATCAGCCCCAGCATTTT. Translated: CASSLVTGPNQPQHF.

The chain is built from TRBV10-3 and TRBJ1-3; no reliable D call. V dropped 4 bases and J dropped 5 bases, with 9 bases sitting between them. CDR1 and CDR2 from the germline V gene are ENHRY and SYGVKD. This CDR3 comprises 13 residues. The CDR3 DNA sequence: TGTGCCATCAGTGCTTACACCAGAAACACCATATATTTT. It specifies CAISAYTRNTIYF.

This chain links TRBV6-5 with TRBJ1-1; D perhaps matches TRBD1 (5 bases). CDR3 length equals 15 residues. The V gene's germline CDR1 is MNHEY and CDR2 SVGAGI. Trimming shortened V by 2 bases and J by 1 base, and 11 bases separated the two germline ends. The CDR3 loop reads CASSYEAGRNTEAFF. Here the CDR3 DNA reads TGTGCCAGCAGTTACGAGGCGGGGCGGAACACTGAAGCTTTCTTT.

This clone has only one observation. The chain has TRBV29-1 and TRBJ1-2; no definite D call. Germline values: CDR1 SQVTM, CDR2 ANQGSEA. Between the trimmed V and J ends, which lost 0 bases and 7 bases, there was a span of 15 bases. The CDR3 runs to 14 residues. The CDR3 reads CSVEDRRSSGGYTF. The CDR3 region has the DNA TGCAGCGTTGAAGATCGGCGGTCCTCGGGTGGCTACACCTTC.

The V and J genes are TRBV29-1 and TRBJ1-4, with 7 bases lining up with TRBD1. The CDR3 is 12 residues long. V was clipped by 7 bases and J by 5 bases; unmatched bases: 4. In germline, CDR1 is SQVTM, CDR2 ANQGSEA. This CDR3 is CSGGQTNEKLFF. The CDR3, as DNA: TGCAGCGGGGGACAGACAAATGAAAAACTGTTTTTT.

This CDR3 reads CASTYRGTGAIATYTEAFF. The CDR3 DNA sequence: TGTGCCAGTACCTACAGAGGGACAGGGGCCATCGCCACGTACACTGAAGCTTTCTTT. The chain employs TRBV19 and TRBJ1-1, with 10 bases identical to TRBD1. The CDR3 has 19 amino acids. Per germline, CDR1 LNHDA and CDR2 SQIVND (reference sequence). Trimming at V came to 7 bases and at J to 3 bases, leaving 20 bases not matched to a gene.

This chain uses TRBV7-2 with TRBJ1-4; TRBD1 aligns across 8 bases. Trimming at V came to 3 bases and at J to 6 bases, leaving 6 bases not matched to a gene. CDR3 length: 15 residues. CDR1 is SGHTA, CDR2 FQGNSA, per germline. In DNA form, the CDR3 reads TGTGCCAGCAGCTTCACCTCGACAGGGGATGAAAAACTGTTTTTT. Its protein product is CASSFTSTGDEKLFF. Full variable domain (rest looked up from reference TRBV7-2 and TRBJ1-4): GAGVSQSPSNKVTEKGKDVELRCDPISGHTALYWYRQSLGQGLEFLIYFQGNSAPDKSGLPSDRFSAERTGGSVSTLTIQRTQQEDSAVYLCASSFTSTGDEKLFFGSGTQLSVL.

The chain recombines TRBV7-2 with TRBJ2-1; possibly TRBD1 for D (6 bases). This CDR3 contains 13 residues. Germline assignment: CDR1 SGHTA and CDR2 FQGNSA. Trimming removed 4 bases at V and 6 bases at J, with 10 bases between. The CDR3 coding sequence is TGTGCCAGCAGCTCCCGGACAGCCAATGAGCAGTTCTTC. Translated, it gives CASSSRTANEQFF.

This clone was seen just once. The rearrangement joins TRBV9 to TRBJ1-1, with 7 nucleotides matching TRBD1. The CDR3 totals 15 residues. Trimming at V came to 0 bases and at J to 7 bases, leaving 9 bases not matched to a gene. CDR1 SGDLS and CDR2 YYNGEE come from the germline V gene. The CDR3 nucleotides read TGTGCCAGCAGCGTAGCTACAGGGGACAGACTTGAAGCTTTCTTT. Protein sequence: CASSVATGDRLEAFF. The variable domain in full, completed from reference TRBV9 and TRBJ1-1, reads DSGVTQTPKHLITATGQRVTLRCSPRSGDLSVYWYQQSLDQGLQFLIQYYNGEERAKGNILERFSAQQFPDLHSELNLSSLELGDSALYFCASSVATGDRLEAFFGQGTRLTVV.

This sequence joins TRBV5-1 and TRBJ2-1, with a tentative D call TRBD2 (5 bases). Germline-derived CDR1 and CDR2 are SGHRS and YFSETQ. The CDR3 is made up of 15 amino acids. The V gene lost 9 bases and the J gene lost 7 bases, with 23 bases spanning the gap. The CDR3 loop reads CATAIRGGVGNEQFF. CDR3 coding DNA: TGCGCCACCGCAATCCGGGGTGGCGTGGGAAATGAGCAGTTCTTC. The full variable domain, completed using reference TRBV5-1 and TRBJ2-1, is KAGVTQTPRYLIKTRGQQVTLSCSPISGHRSVSWYQQTPGQGLQFLFEYFSETQRNKGNFPGRFSGRQFSNSRSEMNVSTLELGDSALYLCATAIRGGVGNEQFFGPGTRLTVL.

This rearrangement joins TRBV2 to TRBJ2-5; TRBD1 aligns across 10 bases. V trimming: 4 bases; J trimming: 5 bases; junction bases outside the gene matches: 4. The germline gives CDR1 SNHLY, CDR2 FYNNEI. This CDR3 has 14 amino acids. The CDR3 region is CASSGDRGGETQYF. For the CDR3, the DNA is TGTGCCAGCAGTGGGGACAGGGGAGGTGAGACCCAGTACTTC.

This clone was picked up one time. The rearrangement links TRBV28 to TRBJ2-7; unclear D gene. Germline values: CDR1 MDHEN, CDR2 SYDVKM. This CDR3 has 14 amino acids. Trimming removed 6 bases from V and 2 bases from J, with 14 bases in between. CDR3 loop: CASRTAIGPYEQYF. CDR3 sequence (DNA): TGTGCCAGCAGAACCGCTATTGGTCCCTACGAGCAGTACTTC.

The chain uses TRBV27 and TRBJ2-7; D not resolved. V lost 4 bases and J lost 3, with 10 bases in between. CDR3 size: 13 residues. Germline V gene lookup returns CDR1 MNHEY and CDR2 SMNVEV (reference sequence). The CDR3 loop reads CASSYDSYYEQYF. CDR3 nucleotide sequence: TGTGCCAGCAGTTACGACTCATACTACGAGCAGTACTTC.

The V and J genes are TRBV7-7 and TRBJ2-6; 12 nucleotides match TRBD2. This CDR3 comprises 18 residues. With 6 bases clipped from V and 0 bases from J, the junction kept 6 bases outside the gene matches. In germline, CDR1 is SSHAT, CDR2 FNYEAQ (reference sequence). The CDR3 DNA reads TGTGCCAGCAGGGGGACTAGCGGGCCCGGCTCTGGGGCCAACGTCCTGACTTTC. As protein: CASRGTSGPGSGANVLTF.

The chain combines TRBV5-1 with TRBJ2-1; 9 nucleotides line up with TRBD2. This CDR3 has 16 residues. CDR1 and CDR2 (germline): SGHRS, YFSETQ. V shed 6 bases, J shed 7 bases, and the junction held 14 bases outside the gene matches. The CDR3 DNA reads TGCGCCAGCACCACCCTAGGGCTAGCGGGGACGAATGAGCAGTTCTTC. The encoded protein is CASTTLGLAGTNEQFF.

The chain joins TRBV7-2 to TRBJ2-7, with D possibly TRBD1 on 6 matching bases. CDR3 length: 15 amino acids. Trimming took off 2 bases at V and 0 bases at J, with 11 bases between the two ends. Germline CDR1 is SGHTA and CDR2 is FQGNSA. The CDR3 bases are TGTGCCAGCAGCTTATCCGACAGGAGCTCCTACGAGCAGTACTTC. It encodes CASSLSDRSSYEQYF.

The genes are TRBV19 and TRBJ2-3; weak D call: TRBD1 (6 bases). From germline, CDR1 is LNHDA and CDR2 SQIVND (reference sequence). Between the trimmed V and J ends, which lost 6 bases and 3 bases, there was a span of 10 bases. CDR3 length: 13 amino acids. CDR3: CASRGQGTDTQYF. The DNA of the CDR3 is TGTGCCAGTAGGGGCCAGGGGACAGATACGCAGTATTTT.

V and J are TRBV19 and TRBJ2-1, with 8 bases lining up with TRBD2. CDR1 is LNHDA and CDR2 is SQIVND in the germline V gene (reference sequence). This CDR3 contains 14 residues. V shed 7 bases, J shed 1 base, and the junction held 3 bases outside the gene matches. CDR3 residues: CASKPGGSYNEQFF. CDR3 nucleotides: TGTGCCAGTAAACCGGGGGGGTCCTACAATGAGCAGTTCTTC.

The V gene is TRBV9, the J gene TRBJ2-1; TRBD2 matches at 10 bases. CDR1 SGDLS and CDR2 YYNGEE come from the germline V gene. Trimming at V came to 0 bases and at J to 10 bases, leaving 13 bases not matched to a gene. CDR3 length equals 17 residues. The CDR3 DNA reads as TGTGCCAGCAGCGTAGACTCCAGCGGGAGGGCCGGTAGGGAGCAGTTCTTC. Its translation is CASSVDSSGRAGREQFF.

The J gene is TRBJ1-2, the V gene TRBV29-1; 7 nucleotides align to TRBD1. After removal of 5 bases from V and 4 bases from J, the junction contained 4 bases not matched to a gene. Germline-derived CDR1 and CDR2 are SQVTM and ANQGSEA. The CDR3 has 12 residues. CDR3 protein: CSVRQGVYGYTF. The DNA of the CDR3 is TGCAGCGTTCGACAGGGCGTCTATGGCTACACCTTC.

In regard to this clone: The sample carries other DNA sequences with the same CDR3. The rearrangement links TRBV18 to TRBJ1-4, with 11 nucleotides matching TRBD1. CDR1 is KGHSH and CDR2 is LQKENI in the germline V gene. This CDR3 has 15 residues. Losses at the gene ends were 3 bases for V and 7 bases for J; bases not matched to a gene: 4. CDR3 residues: CASSPPGQGGEKLFF. CDR3 sequence (DNA): TGTGCCAGCTCACCCCCGGGACAGGGGGGTGAAAAACTGTTTTTT.

Turning to this clone: One end of the junction fails to match germline, which may point to a read error. This chain connects TRBV5-8 to TRBJ1-1; D not certain. The V gene's germline CDR1 is SGHTS and CDR2 YDEGEE. The CDR3 runs to 10 residues. CDR3 in amino acids: CTSSPREAFF. The CDR3 nucleotides are TGTACCAGCAGCCCCCGTGAAGCTTTCTTT.

The chain couples TRBV3-1 (or the pseudogene TRBV3-2) to TRBJ2-7; TRBD1 matches 8 bases. V lost 1 base, J lost 3 bases, and 14 bases stayed unmatched. The germline CDR1 and CDR2 sequences are LGHDT and YNNKEL (reference sequence). The CDR3 sequence is 18 residues long. In DNA form, the CDR3 reads TGTGCCAGCAGCCAAGGGACAGGGAGGATATCCGTAAACTACGAGCAGTACTTC. This codes for CASSQGTGRISVNYEQYF.

V gene TRBV30 combines with J gene TRBJ1-3; no reliable D call. Germline CDR1 and CDR2: GTSNPN and SVGIG (reference sequence). This CDR3 has 14 residues. Trimming shortened V by 6 bases and J by 0 bases, and 12 bases separated the two germline ends. CDR3 nucleotides: TGTGCCTGCTCGAATACGAGCTCTGGAAACACCATATATTTT. The encoded protein is CACSNTSSGNTIYF.

The chain employs TRBV3-1 (or the pseudogene TRBV3-2) and TRBJ1-5, with no clear D. This CDR3 contains 14 residues. The germline CDR1 and CDR2 sequences are LGHDT and YNNKEL (reference sequence). V was cut by 4 bases and J by 1 base, with 8 bases left in between. Here the CDR3 DNA reads TGTGCCAGCAGCCCGGGAGAAAGCAATCAGCCCCAGCATTTT. This codes for CASSPGESNQPQHF.